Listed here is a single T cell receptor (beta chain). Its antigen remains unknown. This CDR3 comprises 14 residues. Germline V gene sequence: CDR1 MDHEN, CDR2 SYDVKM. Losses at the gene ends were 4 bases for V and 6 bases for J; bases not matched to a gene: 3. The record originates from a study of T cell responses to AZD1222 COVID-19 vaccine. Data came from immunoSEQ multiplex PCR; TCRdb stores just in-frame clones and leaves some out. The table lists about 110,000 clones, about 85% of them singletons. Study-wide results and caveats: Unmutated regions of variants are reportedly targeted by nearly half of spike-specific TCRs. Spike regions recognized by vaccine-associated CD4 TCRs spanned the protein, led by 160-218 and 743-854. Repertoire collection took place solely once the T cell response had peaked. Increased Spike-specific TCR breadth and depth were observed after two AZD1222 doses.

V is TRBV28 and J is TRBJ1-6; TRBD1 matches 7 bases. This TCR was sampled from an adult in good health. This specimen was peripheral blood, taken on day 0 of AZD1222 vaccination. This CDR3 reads CASSWGQTNSPLHF. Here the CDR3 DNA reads TGTGCCAGCAGTTGGGGACAGACTAATTCACCCCTCCACTTT.